These 5 T cell receptor beta chains originate from one sample sequenced in a study of blood T cell repertoires in COVID-19. Sequencing was performed with immunoSEQ multiplex PCR; in TCRdb, only in-frame clones are kept and a portion is missing. The sample includes 150,000 to 200,000 clones, around 94% of them seen just once. Sequenced sample: peripheral blood. The source is a man aged 30 to 45 with COVID-19, enrolled during active disease.

The rearrangement links TRBV29-1 to TRBJ2-2, with D possibly TRBD1 on 5 matching bases. Trimming left V 1 base short and J 1 base short, with 7 bases between. CDR3 length equals 14 residues. Germline V gene lookup returns CDR1 SQVTM and CDR2 ANQGSEA. The CDR3, as DNA: TGCAGCGTTGAAGGGACACTGAACACCGGGGAGCTGTTTTTT. This gives the protein CSVEGTLNTGELFF.

The chain is built from TRBV5-1 and TRBJ1-2; tentatively, D is TRBD1 (5 bases). From germline, CDR1 is SGHRS and CDR2 YFSETQ. V was clipped by 7 bases and J by 2 bases, with 15 bases between them. The CDR3 totals 14 residues. The CDR3 sequence is CASQFIGGNYGYTF. CDR3 DNA sequence: TGCGCCAGCCAATTCATCGGGGGGAACTATGGCTACACCTTC. Full variable domain (missing parts from reference TRBV5-1 and TRBJ1-2): KAGVTQTPRYLIKTRGQQVTLSCSPISGHRSVSWYQQTPGQGLQFLFEYFSETQRNKGNFPGRFSGRQFSNSRSEMNVSTLELGDSALYLCASQFIGGNYGYTFGSGTRLTVV.

The CDR3 loop reads CASSLFQSYGYTF. CDR3 in DNA: TGTGCCAGCAGCTTGTTCCAGTCCTATGGCTACACCTTC. V gene TRBV5-5 combines with J gene TRBJ1-2, with D hard to call. CDR1 SGHKS and CDR2 YYEKEE come from the germline V gene (reference sequence). Between the trimmed V and J ends, which lost 1 base and 4 bases, there was a span of 8 bases. This CDR3 is built from 13 residues.

The genes are TRBV7-2 and TRBJ2-2; 13 nucleotides match TRBD2. J lost 5 bases, V lost 7 bases, and 7 bases had no gene match. CDR3 size: 16 residues. The V gene's germline CDR1 is SGHTA and CDR2 FQGNSA. This chain's CDR3 is CASTLTGLAGTGELFF. The CDR3 DNA follows: TGTGCCAGCACTCTCACGGGACTAGCGGGGACCGGGGAGCTGTTTTTT.

V gene TRBV6-5 combines with J gene TRBJ1-4; 10 nucleotides match TRBD1. CDR1 is MNHEY and CDR2 is SVGAGI in the germline V gene. This CDR3 is built from 15 residues. After removal of 7 bases from V and 3 bases from J, the junction contained 5 bases not matched to a gene. The CDR3 sequence is CASNLGQGANEKLFF. CDR3 nucleotides: TGTGCCAGCAACCTCGGACAGGGGGCTAATGAAAAACTGTTTTTT.